Presented here are 9 T cell receptor beta chains from one specimen sequenced in a study of blood T cell repertoires in COVID-19. Sequenced by immunoSEQ multiplex PCR; TCRdb stores in-frame clones only, minus some. The repertoire consists of approximately 45,000 clones, with 90% occurring once and the leading ten covering just over 5%. The sample consisted of peripheral blood. These receptor sequences come from a man aged 65 to 79 with acute or convalescent COVID-19.

The genes are TRBV5-4 and TRBJ1-1; possible D gene TRBD1, 5 bases. The CDR3 is made up of 13 amino acids. Germline lookup yields CDR1 SGHNT and CDR2 YYREEE (reference sequence). Trimming removed 2 bases at V and 3 bases at J, with 8 bases between. The CDR3 reads CASSLWGDTEAFF. CDR3 DNA: TGTGCCAGCAGCTTATGGGGGGACACTGAAGCTTTCTTT.

J is TRBJ2-5 and V is TRBV14, with 7 bases fitting TRBD2. V gave up 5 bases and J gave up 9 bases; unmatched junction bases: 12. Germline V gene sequence: CDR1 SGHDN, CDR2 FVKESK. The CDR3 covers 14 residues. This CDR3 reads CASSGASRAGAQYF. The CDR3 DNA reads as TGTGCCAGCAGCGGAGCTAGCCGGGCGGGGGCCCAGTACTTC.

The table lists this clone with a few counts. J is TRBJ2-5 and V is TRBV7-6; 7 bases fit TRBD1. J gave up 2 bases and V 1 base, and 10 bases lay outside the gene matches. Germline V gives CDR1 SGHVS, CDR2 FNYEAQ. This CDR3 contains 17 residues. CDR3 nucleotide sequence: TGTGCCAGCAGCTTAGGGAACAGGGGCTACCGACAAGAGACCCAGTACTTC. Its protein is CASSLGNRGYRQETQYF. Variable domain in full (rest from reference TRBV7-6 and TRBJ2-5): GAGVSQSPRYKVTKRGQDVALRCDPISGHVSLYWYRQALGQGPEFLTYFNYEAQQDKSGLPNDRFSAERPEGSISTLTIQRTEQRDSAMYRCASSLGNRGYRQETQYFGPGTRLLVL.

The genes are TRBV2 and TRBJ2-3; 8 bases align to TRBD2. Germline trimming cut 9 bases from V and 4 bases from J; bases unmatched to any gene: 12. Germline lookup yields CDR1 SNHLY and CDR2 FYNNEI. The CDR3 runs 15 residues. The CDR3 here is CASLWGLVLPDTQYF. The CDR3 DNA sequence: TGTGCCAGTCTCTGGGGACTAGTGCTGCCAGATACGCAGTATTTT.

The chain recombines TRBV18 with TRBJ2-1; 9 positions agree with TRBD1. The V segment lost 2 bases and the J segment 8 bases; nucleotides outside the gene matches: 10. Germline V gene data show CDR1 as KGHSH and CDR2 as LQKENI. The CDR3 is made up of 16 amino acids. The CDR3 region is CASSPVGTGPTHEQFF. CDR3 DNA sequence: TGTGCCAGCTCACCAGTAGGGACAGGGCCCACCCATGAGCAGTTCTTC.

V gene TRBV12-3 or TRBV12-4 combines with J gene TRBJ1-1; unclear D gene. V lost 5 bases and J 11 bases, leaving 15 bases between the germline ends. The CDR3 loop spans 12 amino acids. The CDR3 here is CASSLRVGRAFF. The CDR3 DNA sequence: TGTGCCAGCAGTCTTAGAGTGGGGAGGGCTTTCTTT.

For the CDR3, the DNA is TGTGCCAGCAGTTTCGGGACTAGCGGGGGGAGGGGGACCCAGTACTTC. This encodes CASSFGTSGGRGTQYF. The chain links TRBV6-5 to TRBJ2-5; 15 positions agree with TRBD2. CDR1 and CDR2 from the germline V gene are MNHEY and SVGAGI. The CDR3 is 16 residues long. The junction had 7 bases not matched to a gene; V was cut back by 4 bases and J by 7 bases.

The rearrangement links TRBV4-3 to TRBJ1-2; TRBD1 matches at 8 bases. Germline CDR1 reads LGHNA; CDR2 reads YSLEER. J lost 4 bases, V lost 3 bases, and 16 bases had no gene match. CDR3 size: 18 residues. CDR3 region: CASSQAWTGTFSGYGYTF. The CDR3 nucleotides read TGCGCCAGCAGCCAGGCCTGGACAGGGACATTCTCGGGCTATGGCTACACCTTC.

This chain joins TRBV18 and TRBJ1-2, with D hard to call. Germline CDR1 reads KGHSH; CDR2 reads LQKENI. The V and J ends lost 6 bases and 0 bases respectively, with 5 bases between them. The CDR3 contains 12 residues. The CDR3 DNA sequence: TGTGCCAGCTCCGGGGCTAACTATGGCTACACCTTC. This codes for CASSGANYGYTF. The variable domain in full, with the rest retrieved from reference TRBV18 and TRBJ1-2, is NAGVMQNPRHLVRRRGQEARLRCSPMKGHSHVYWYRQLPEEGLKFMVYLQKENIIDESGMPKERFSAEFPKEGPSILRIQQVVRGDSAAYFCASSGANYGYTFGSGTRLTVV.